The subject of this entry is one T cell receptor beta chain. A second PCR, run for about 6 to 12 cycles, used a sample-barcoded 5' primer plus a J-beta primer mix. TCRdb reanalysed the 5' RACE reads using MiXCR and keeps one entry per CDR3 protein. The sample shows over 700,000 distinct CDR3 sequences, 40% to 65% of them seen only once. CDR1 is MNHEY, CDR2 SVGEGT, per germline. V lost 4 bases and J lost 14, with 22 bases in between. The CDR3 is 14 residues long. The data are from a study of blood T cells in healthy people across ages. Source material: blood. This TCR was recovered from a man of 80 years or more in good health. The chain uses TRBV6-2 or TRBV6-3 and TRBJ2-3; D possibly corresponds to TRBD2 (5 bases). The CDR3: CASSFLGVVRYAYF. The CDR3 DNA is TGTGCCAGCAGTTTCCTCGGGGTCGTCAGATACGCGTATTTT.